This paragraph covers one T cell receptor beta chain sequence. Its antigen is not known. Alongside a J-beta primer mix, a sample-barcoded 5' primer served in a second PCR lasting about 7 to 12 cycles. TCRdb re-called the 5' RACE reads through MiXCR, storing one row per CDR3 protein. The sample has 1,100,000 or so distinct CDR3 sequences; 45% are singletons. These data originate in a study of blood T cells in healthy people across ages. Findings and caveats of the study: Naive CD4+ cells and diversity were both higher in long-lived donors than in aged donors. It was found that TCR beta diversity correlated strongly with the percentage of naive T cells.

The CDR3 runs to 17 residues. Germline assignment: CDR1 MGHRA and CDR2 YSYEKL. V shed 3 bases and J shed 4 bases, with 20 bases lying between them. There were at least 5.5 micrograms of total RNA extracted from every sample. The chain carries TRBV4-1 and TRBJ2-3; D might be TRBD1 (6 bases). This sequence was found in a woman aged 55-75 years in good health. The material sequenced was blood. Here the CDR3 reads CASSQRAQGSFPDTQYF. The CDR3 nucleotides read TGCGCCAGCAGCCAGAGGGCACAGGGAAGTTTCCCAGATACGCAGTATTTT.